The 2 T cell receptor delta chains given below trace back to one sample, sequenced in a study of DNA immune sequencing with unique molecular identifiers. Primers for all 8 TRDV and 4 TRDJ genes amplified genomic DNA in 32-plex. Adapter PCR followed approximately 3 barcoding PCR cycles that attached a 12-nucleotide UMI. TCRdb reprocessed the multiplex PCR reads through CATT. The table lists roughly 4,900 delta-chain clones, approximately 12% of them singletons. The sample taken for sequencing was gamma-delta T cells enriched from blood buffy coat, or unenriched PBMCs (not recorded which). The receptor source for this set is a human donor in good health.

The table lists this clone with a few counts. The protein recorded in TCRdb matches a much larger clone and deviates from this DNA's translation at residue 16, suggesting a read error; the protein here is obtained by translating the DNA. This chain connects TRDV2 to TRDJ3, with TRDD3 identical over 7 bases. This CDR3 comprises 18 residues. Germline V gene sequence: CDR1 GEAIGNYY, CDR2 EKD. CDR3 bases: TGTGCCTGTGACACTCTACTGGGGAGCTCCTGGGACACCCGACAGACGTTTTTC. Amino acid sequence: CACDTLLGSSWDTRQTFF.

Concerning this clone: A far larger clone is only one base removed, so a read error is likely. The sample carries other DNA sequences with the same CDR3. The J gene is TRDJ3, the V gene TRDV2; D remains unclear. V was pared by 0 bases and J by 0 bases, with 17 bases between. This CDR3 spans 20 amino acids. CDR1 GEAIGNYY and CDR2 EKD come from the germline V gene. The CDR3 sequence: CACDTLGTTNGSWDTRQMFF. Here the CDR3 DNA reads TGTGCCTGTGACACCTTAGGGACCACGAACGGCTCCTGGGACACCCGACAGATGTTTTTC.